Following are 3 T cell receptor beta chains from one sample sequenced in a study of T cells in localized non-small cell lung cancer. Some clones are missing from TCRdb's copy, which holds only in-frame ones; the method was immunoSEQ multiplex PCR. Among over a thousand clones listed, about 20% were seen once. Sequencing was performed on normal lung tissue next to the tumor, taken before any cancer treatment. These receptors came from a male donor older than 55 with stage III lung adenocarcinoma.

This clone is deemed large. The rearrangement uses TRBV9 and TRBJ1-1, with 9 bases matching TRBD1. Per the germline V gene, CDR1 is SGDLS and CDR2 is YYNGEE. This CDR3 is 15 amino acids long. J was trimmed by 4 bases and V by 4 bases; bases with no gene match: 8. The DNA for the CDR3 is TGTGCCAGCAGCCCCCCACAGGGGGCAAGCACTGAAGCTTTCTTT. Translation gives CASSPPQGASTEAFF.

This clone was seen a handful of times. CDR3 in amino acids: CASSMRQGHTEAFF. The DNA of the CDR3 is TGTGCCAGTAGTATGCGGCAGGGCCACACTGAAGCTTTCTTT. This chain joins TRBV19 and TRBJ1-1; tentative D call: TRBD1 (5 bases). The CDR3 runs 14 residues. The V end was cut by 3 bases, the J end by 3 bases, with 11 bases between. Germline V gene sequence: CDR1 LNHDA, CDR2 SQIVND (reference sequence).

This clone has more than one count but fewer than ten. This chain uses TRBV6-8 with TRBJ2-5; D remains unclear. Trimming left V 2 bases short and J 1 base short, with 5 bases between. Germline CDR1 and CDR2: MNHGY and SAAAGT. The CDR3 has 13 residues. The CDR3 DNA reads as TGTGCCAGCAGTTACGAAAGCCAAGAGACCCAGTACTTC. Translating gives CASSYESQETQYF.